The subject of this entry is one T cell receptor (beta chain). Its antigen is not known. These data belong to a study of cytomegalovirus exposure and HLA in healthy donors. Study results and limitations: Reports showed the classifier diagnosing cytomegalovirus status with high specificity and sensitivity. The authors listed around 150 TCR beta chains as cytomegalovirus-associated. Clusters of TCRs from the first cohort tended to co-occur in the 90 to 150 validation repertoires (as a later analysis found).

J gave up 6 bases and V 3 bases, and 3 bases lay outside the gene matches. This CDR3 has 13 residues. Germline V gene sequence: CDR1 ENHRY, CDR2 SYGVKD. The repertoire was sequenced with immunoSEQ multiplex PCR; TCRdb's copy has only in-frame clones and lacks some. The top ten hold about 1.7% of the sample, which has some 150,000 clones, approximately 94% seen once. The rearrangement links TRBV10-3 to TRBJ2-3, with 7 bases identical to TRBD2. Specimen: PBMCs. The sequence was collected from a man in his late teens or twenties in good health and CMV-seropositive. In DNA, the CDR3 is TGTGCCATCAGTGACGGCGGGAGCGATACGCAGTATTTT. It encodes CAISDGGSDTQYF.